Each of the 15 T cell receptor beta chains below was sequenced from the same sample in a study of blood T cell repertoires in COVID-19. This table comes from immunoSEQ multiplex PCR, and its TCRdb copy is limited to in-frame clones, with some not included. The sample carries around 300,000 clones, roughly 90% recorded once. Input material: peripheral blood. All receptors come from a woman in her forties or fifties with active or convalescent COVID-19.

The CDR3 reads CASSLTGQPYEQYF. CDR3 bases: TGTGCCAGCTCACTCACGGGACAACCTTACGAGCAGTACTTC. The chain couples TRBV18 to TRBJ2-7; perhaps TRBD1 as D (6 bases). There are 14 residues in the CDR3. Germline V CDR1 and CDR2: KGHSH, LQKENI. With 4 bases removed from V and 4 bases from J, the gap between germline ends came to 14 bases.

The gene calls are TRBV6-5 and TRBJ1-1; D not resolved. The length of the CDR3 is 14 residues. In germline, CDR1 is MNHEY, CDR2 SVGAGI. Between the trimmed V and J ends, which lost 7 bases and 2 bases, there was a span of 14 bases. CDR3 nucleotide sequence: TGTGCCAGCATTCACCGAGGGAGAAACACTGAAGCTTTCTTT. Translated, it gives CASIHRGRNTEAFF.

The J gene is TRBJ2-1, the V gene TRBV4-1; 7 bases align to TRBD2. Germline V gene sequence: CDR1 MGHRA, CDR2 YSYEKL. The V segment lost 2 bases and the J segment 5 bases; nucleotides outside the gene matches: 0. This CDR3 is built from 13 residues. DNA of the CDR3: TGCGCCAGCAGCCAAAGCGGGGACAATGAGCAGTTCTTC. Its protein is CASSQSGDNEQFF.

This clone was recorded once. V is TRBV14 and J is TRBJ2-2; the D is unclear. Germline-derived CDR1 and CDR2 are SGHDN and FVKESK. The CDR3 runs 16 residues. V dropped 0 bases and J dropped 2 bases, with 10 bases sitting between them. The CDR3 sequence is CASSQDRSPNTGELFF. The CDR3 DNA reads TGTGCCAGCAGCCAAGACAGAAGTCCTAACACCGGGGAGCTGTTTTTT.

This chain links TRBV3-1 (or the pseudogene TRBV3-2) with TRBJ1-5; D unresolved. The germline V and J ends were trimmed by 3 bases and 0 bases, with 6 bases remaining between them. This CDR3 has 14 amino acids. Germline values: CDR1 LGHDT, CDR2 YNNKEL (reference sequence). CDR3 loop: CASSQSASNQPQHF. As DNA, the CDR3 is TGTGCCAGCAGCCAGAGCGCTAGCAATCAGCCCCAGCATTTT.

This clone is a singleton in its sample. This chain joins TRBV29-1 and TRBJ1-1, with D perhaps TRBD1 (6 bases). CDR1 is SQVTM, CDR2 ANQGSEA, per germline. The V end was cut by 6 bases, the J end by 4 bases, with 15 bases between. CDR3 length: 13 amino acids. The CDR3 reads CSVITGSSTEAFF. CDR3 DNA sequence: TGCAGCGTCATCACAGGGTCGAGCACTGAAGCTTTCTTT. Variable domain in full (rest from reference TRBV29-1 and TRBJ1-1): SAVISQKPSRDICQRGTSLTIQCQVDSQVTMMFWYRQQPGQSLTLIATANQGSEATYESGFVIDKFPISRPNLTFSTLTVSNMSPEDSSIYLCSVITGSSTEAFFGQGTRLTVV.

As for this clone: Other DNA sequences in the sample encode the same CDR3. The chain employs TRBV28 and TRBJ1-2, with TRBD1 matching over 8 bases. From germline, CDR1 is MDHEN and CDR2 SYDVKM. J was trimmed by 4 bases and V by 6 bases; bases with no gene match: 4. The CDR3 length is 13 residues. The CDR3 sequence is CASRRQGSYGYTF. The CDR3 region has the DNA TGTGCCAGCAGACGACAGGGGAGCTATGGCTACACCTTC.

The chain recombines TRBV10-3 with TRBJ2-3, with 14 bases aligning to TRBD2. Per germline, CDR1 ENHRY and CDR2 SYGVKD. With 10 bases clipped from V and 3 bases from J, the junction kept 6 bases outside the gene matches. The CDR3 runs 15 residues. Written as DNA, the CDR3 is TGTGCCACCACAGGGACTAGCGGGAGAACAGATACGCAGTATTTT. Protein: CATTGTSGRTDTQYF.

The chain has TRBV4-2 and TRBJ1-1, with 8 bases fitting TRBD1. Germline CDR1 LGHNA, CDR2 YNFKEQ. This CDR3 has 15 residues. With 4 bases clipped from V and 0 bases from J, the junction kept 4 bases outside the gene matches. In nucleotides, the CDR3 is TGTGCCAGCAGCCTTTGGACAGGGATGAACACTGAAGCTTTCTTT. Its translation is CASSLWTGMNTEAFF.

The V and J genes are TRBV4-1 and TRBJ2-2; D perhaps matches TRBD1 (6 bases). CDR1 is MGHRA, CDR2 YSYEKL, per germline. With 1 base removed from V and 6 bases from J, the gap between germline ends came to 12 bases. The length of the CDR3 is 15 residues. In DNA, the CDR3 is TGCGCCAGCAGCCAAGTCCCCCAGGGGCCCGGGGAGCTGTTTTTT. It is translated as CASSQVPQGPGELFF.

This chain links TRBV11-2 with TRBJ2-5, with D possibly TRBD2 on 6 matching bases. CDR3 size: 15 residues. Looked up from germline, CDR1 is SGHAT and CDR2 is FQNNGV. V lost 3 bases, J lost 2 bases, and 13 bases lay in between. The chain's CDR3 is CASSFTVADQETQYF. The CDR3 coding sequence is TGTGCCAGCAGCTTTACTGTAGCGGATCAAGAGACCCAGTACTTC.

The V gene is TRBV7-2, the J gene TRBJ1-2; TRBD1 matches 7 bases. V gave up 5 bases and J gave up 5 bases; unmatched junction bases: 8. The CDR3 runs 14 residues. CDR1 and CDR2 from the germline V gene are SGHTA and FQGNSA. The CDR3 region has the DNA TGTGCCAGCAGCGGATTCGGACAGGCTTATGGCTACACCTTC. Amino acid sequence: CASSGFGQAYGYTF. Drawing the rest from reference TRBV7-2 and TRBJ1-2, the complete variable domain is GAGVSQSPSNKVTEKGKDVELRCDPISGHTALYWYRQSLGQGLEFLIYFQGNSAPDKSGLPSDRFSAERTGGSVSTLTIQRTQQEDSAVYLCASSGFGQAYGYTFGSGTRLTVV.

This clone has a handful of counts. The genes are TRBV5-6 and TRBJ1-2; D ambiguous. Trimming stripped 4 bases from V and 0 bases from J, with 10 bases between. The CDR3 length is 14 residues. Germline V gene sequence: CDR1 SGHDT, CDR2 YYEEEE. This CDR3 is CASSPFRANYGYTF. The CDR3 DNA sequence: TGTGCCAGCAGCCCTTTTCGCGCTAACTATGGCTACACCTTC.

The chain joins TRBV4-1 to TRBJ1-3; D is undetermined. The CDR3 is 18 residues long. Germline V gives CDR1 MGHRA, CDR2 YSYEKL. Trimming took off 0 bases at V and 0 bases at J, with 15 bases between the two ends. The CDR3 DNA reads TGCGCCAGCAGCCAAGATAGTACGGGTTTGATCTCTGGAAACACCATATATTTT. This translates into CASSQDSTGLISGNTIYF.

Turning to this clone: Other DNA variants within this sample encode the same CDR3. This sequence joins TRBV18 and TRBJ2-1; 10 bases are a match to TRBD2. Per the germline V gene, CDR1 is KGHSH and CDR2 is LQKENI. Germline trimming cut 0 bases from V and 4 bases from J; bases unmatched to any gene: 0. The CDR3 consists of 15 residues. In nucleotides, the CDR3 is TGTGCCAGCTCACCACCAGCGGGGGGGTACAATGAGCAGTTCTTC. Its protein is CASSPPAGGYNEQFF. The full variable domain, with the rest looked up from reference TRBV18 and TRBJ2-1, is NAGVMQNPRHLVRRRGQEARLRCSPMKGHSHVYWYRQLPEEGLKFMVYLQKENIIDESGMPKERFSAEFPKEGPSILRIQQVVRGDSAAYFCASSPPAGGYNEQFFGPGTRLTVL.